The 31 T cell receptor beta chains in this list originate from one sample, sequenced in a study of regulatory T cells in long-lasting Graves disease. Time point here: persistent/refractory GD, antithyroid drugs over 5 years with positive TRAb. PBMC RNA was the source of the TCR library. Investigators prepared the TCR beta libraries by applying iRepertoire HTBI primers and Arm-PCR of CDR3 regions. MiXCR, applied by TCRdb to the multiplex PCR reads, yields one record per CDR3 protein. This table has 500,000 to 700,000 distinct CDR3 sequences, 25% to 35% appearing once. The sequences come from peripheral blood mononuclear cells (PBMCs), collected when the disease was refractory, from a patient treated with antithyroid drugs. The origin of the receptors is a female donor with Graves disease.

The J gene is TRBJ1-2, the V gene TRBV20-1; perhaps TRBD1 as D (5 bases). Germline-derived CDR1 and CDR2 are DFQATT and SNEGSKA (reference sequence). This CDR3 spans 12 amino acids. Trimming pared 3 bases from V and 8 bases from J, leaving 13 bases between. CDR3 nucleotides: TGCAGTGCTAGGGGGGGGATTTGGGGCTACACCTTC. This translates into CSARGGIWGYTF.

In its sample, this clonotype was seen a few times. The J gene is TRBJ1-5, the V gene TRBV15; D not resolved. The V and J ends lost 5 bases and 0 bases respectively, with 11 bases between them. In germline, CDR1 is LNHNV, CDR2 YYDKDF (reference sequence). The CDR3 is 15 residues long. CDR3 DNA: TGTGCCACCAGCGCCGATCGAGGTAGCAATCAGCCCCAGCATTTT. It codes for CATSADRGSNQPQHF. Filled out from reference TRBV15 and TRBJ1-5, the complete variable domain reads DAMVIQNPRYQVTQFGKPVTLSCSQTLNHNVMYWYQQKSSQAPKLLFHYYDKDFNNEADTPDNFQSRRPNTSFCFLDIRSPGLGDTAMYLCATSADRGSNQPQHFGDGTRLSIL.

This chain links TRBV7-2 with TRBJ1-5; D remains ambiguous. The germline V gene has CDR1 SGHTA and CDR2 FQGNSA. Trimming removed 5 bases from V and 6 bases from J, with 17 bases in between. The length of the CDR3 is 15 residues. The CDR3 reads CASSPIVAYTQPQHF. The CDR3 DNA sequence: TGTGCCAGCAGCCCAATAGTGGCTTACACTCAGCCCCAGCATTTT.

This sequence joins TRBV20-1 and TRBJ2-7, with D unclear. The CDR3 sequence is 14 residues long. The V gene's germline CDR1 is DFQATT and CDR2 SNEGSKA (reference sequence). The ends were cut back, 6 bases at V and 6 bases at J, with 21 bases in the middle. The CDR3: CSALLPARRVEQYF. CDR3 DNA: TGCAGTGCCCTTCTTCCCGCCCGACGAGTCGAGCAGTACTTC.

There are many counts of this clonotype. The V and J genes are TRBV28 and TRBJ1-1; no clear D. The CDR3 is 15 amino acids. V gave up 1 base and J gave up 1 base, with 10 bases separating them. The germline CDR1 and CDR2 sequences are MDHEN and SYDVKM. CDR3 coding DNA: TGTGCCAGCAGTTTATTCGGGAATCGGAACACTGAAGCTTTCTTT. This translates into CASSLFGNRNTEAFF.

This clonotype showed up many times. V and J are TRBV12-3 or TRBV12-4 and TRBJ1-2, with D tentatively TRBD1 (6 bases). V was shortened by 6 bases and J by 8 bases, with 16 bases between the two germline ends. The CDR3 consists of 13 residues. CDR3 coding DNA: TGTGCCAGCAGCCTCAGCAGGGGTGGAGGCTACACCTTC. Amino acid sequence: CASSLSRGGGYTF.

This clonotype was picked up a small number of times. The chain recombines TRBV5-1 with TRBJ1-6, with TRBD1 as a possible D gene (6 bases). V lost 1 base to trimming and J lost 7 bases, with 12 bases between them. The CDR3 sequence is 15 residues long. CDR1 is SGHRS and CDR2 is YFSETQ in the germline V gene. CDR3 sequence reads: CASSLLNRDNSPLHF. The CDR3 DNA reads TGCGCCAGCAGCTTGTTGAACAGGGACAATTCACCCCTCCACTTT.

In this sample, this clonotype turned up many times. The chain joins TRBV28 to TRBJ1-1; D is ambiguous. V dropped 8 bases and J dropped 1 base, with 14 bases sitting between them. Germline V gives CDR1 MDHEN, CDR2 SYDVKM. The CDR3 runs 14 residues. CDR3 loop: CASGDWYKNTEAFF. CDR3 DNA sequence: TGTGCCAGCGGCGATTGGTACAAGAACACTGAAGCTTTCTTT.

This clonotype appeared many times. CDR3 sequence reads: CASSYSKGRNTEAFF. CDR3 nucleotide sequence: TGTGCCAGCAGTTACTCGAAGGGGCGGAACACTGAAGCTTTCTTT. The rearrangement uses TRBV6-5 and TRBJ1-1; tentative D call: TRBD1 (5 bases). Germline CDR1 is MNHEY and CDR2 is SVGAGI. The V end lost 0 bases, the J end lost 1 base, and 9 bases lay between the germline ends. This CDR3 is 15 amino acids long.

The chain links TRBV6-2 or TRBV6-3 to TRBJ1-5; 7 bases match TRBD1. The germline gives CDR1 MNHEY, CDR2 SVGEGT. The CDR3 sequence is 15 residues long. V dropped 2 bases and J dropped 7; count of bases not matched to a gene: 8. The CDR3 bases are TGTGCCAGCAGTTACAGGGAGGGGGCCGGACAGCCCCAGCATTTT. Its translation is CASSYREGAGQPQHF.

The sample holds a few counts of this clonotype. The gene calls are TRBV20-1 and TRBJ2-7, with 7 positions matching TRBD1. Germline V CDR1 and CDR2: DFQATT, SNEGSKA (reference sequence). The CDR3 runs 15 residues. J was trimmed by 2 bases and V by 6 bases; bases with no gene match: 13. The CDR3 DNA reads as TGCAGTGCCCCGAACACAGGGGAATACCCCTACGAGCAGTACTTC. It yields the protein CSAPNTGEYPYEQYF.

This clonotype was seen a few times. The chain uses TRBV4-1 and TRBJ2-7, with D perhaps matching TRBD1 (6 bases). Germline values: CDR1 MGHRA, CDR2 YSYEKL. This CDR3 is built from 14 residues. Trimming cost V 1 base and J 0 bases, with 7 bases left between them. CDR3 sequence (DNA): TGCGCCAGCAGCCAAGGGGACACCTCCTACGAGCAGTACTTC. As protein: CASSQGDTSYEQYF.

The chain combines TRBV24-1 with TRBJ2-7; D ambiguous. V was cut by 5 bases and J by 2 bases, with 12 bases left in between. This CDR3 region has 14 residues. Germline CDR1 is KGHDR and CDR2 is SFDVKD. The CDR3 is CATSGAGTPYEQYF. CDR3 DNA sequence: TGTGCCACCAGTGGGGCAGGAACTCCCTACGAGCAGTACTTC.

This clonotype was counted at least ten times. This chain connects TRBV29-1 to TRBJ1-2; D not certain. This CDR3 comprises 13 residues. Between the trimmed V and J ends, which lost 4 bases and 2 bases, there was a span of 11 bases. Germline assignment: CDR1 SQVTM and CDR2 ANQGSEA. The CDR3 nucleotides are TGCAGCGTTGCCCGCGATAAAAACTATGGCTACACCTTC. Translated, it gives CSVARDKNYGYTF.

The chain recombines TRBV29-1 with TRBJ1-2, with 9 positions matching TRBD1. With V trimmed by 5 bases and J by 4 bases, 8 bases remained unmatched. Germline CDR1 is SQVTM and CDR2 is ANQGSEA. The CDR3 runs 14 residues. This chain's CDR3 is CSVKKGQGGYGYTF. CDR3 DNA: TGCAGCGTTAAAAAGGGACAGGGTGGCTATGGCTACACCTTC.

The gene calls are TRBV6-5 and TRBJ1-5, with TRBD1 as a possible D gene (5 bases). The V end lost 4 bases, the J end lost 2 bases, and 21 bases lay between the germline ends. Germline V CDR1 and CDR2: MNHEY, SVGAGI. The CDR3 is made up of 18 amino acids. CDR3 bases: TGTGCCAGCAGTTCTATCCGAGCCGGGACGGGGGGCAATCAGCCCCAGCATTTT. Amino acids: CASSSIRAGTGGNQPQHF.

The chain has TRBV20-1 and TRBJ2-3; 10 bases fit TRBD2. V shed 2 bases, J shed 3 bases, and the junction held 8 bases outside the gene matches. This CDR3 spans 16 amino acids. The V gene's germline CDR1 is DFQATT and CDR2 SNEGSKA (reference sequence). The DNA of the CDR3 is TGCAGTGCTAGAATAAACCAGCGGGAGGGTACAGATACGCAGTATTTT. Translation: CSARINQREGTDTQYF.

V usage is TRBV5-1 and J usage is TRBJ2-5; 9 positions agree with TRBD1. Germline CDR1 and CDR2: SGHRS and YFSETQ. The CDR3 runs 15 residues. The junction had 3 bases not matched to a gene; V was cut back by 1 base and J by 2 bases. CDR3 DNA: TGCGCCAGCAGCTTGAGAGGGACAGGGCAAGAGACCCAGTACTTC. It encodes CASSLRGTGQETQYF. Together with reference TRBV5-1 and TRBJ2-5, the CDR3 gives the full variable domain: KAGVTQTPRYLIKTRGQQVTLSCSPISGHRSVSWYQQTPGQGLQFLFEYFSETQRNKGNFPGRFSGRQFSNSRSEMNVSTLELGDSALYLCASSLRGTGQETQYFGPGTRLLVL.

This clonotype was observed many times. The CDR3 nucleotides read TGTGCCAGCAGCGGACGGACTGACTATGGCTACACCTTC. Its translation: CASSGRTDYGYTF. The chain uses TRBV6-1 and TRBJ1-2; D not certain. The CDR3 runs to 13 residues. CDR1 and CDR2 from the germline V gene are MNHNS and SASEGT. V was cut by 6 bases and J by 3 bases, with 11 bases left in between.

The chain recombines TRBV29-1 with TRBJ1-2; 11 positions agree with TRBD1. Germline V gene data show CDR1 as SQVTM and CDR2 as ANQGSEA. V was pared by 1 base and J by 8 bases, with 0 bases of the junction left unmatched. The CDR3 is made up of 12 amino acids. The CDR3 region is CSVEGDRGGYTF. The CDR3 region has the DNA TGCAGCGTTGAAGGGGACAGGGGGGGCTACACCTTC.

The chain has TRBV6-5 and TRBJ2-4; 9 bases are a match to TRBD2. V shed 1 base and J 9 bases; nucleotides not matched to a gene: 16. Germline V lookup: CDR1 MNHEY, CDR2 SVGAGI. The CDR3 sequence is 18 residues long. The CDR3 spells CASSYWEGCGRASVIQYF. Here the CDR3 DNA reads TGTGCCAGCAGTTACTGGGAAGGTTGCGGGAGGGCCTCGGTCATTCAGTACTTC.

Only a few counts were recorded for this clonotype. The chain combines TRBV20-1 with TRBJ2-5, with D hard to call. CDR1 and CDR2 (germline): DFQATT, SNEGSKA (reference sequence). The CDR3 runs to 12 residues. Trimming left V 1 base short and J 3 bases short, with 6 bases between. The CDR3 DNA is TGCAGTGCTAGAGCGCCGGAAGAGACCCAGTACTTC. This sequence encodes CSARAPEETQYF.

This clonotype was detected a few times. The V call is TRBV2, the J call TRBJ2-7, with 7 bases lining up with TRBD2. Trimming removed 2 bases from V and 2 bases from J; junction bases left unmatched: 6. The CDR3 runs to 15 residues. Per germline, CDR1 SNHLY and CDR2 FYNNEI. CDR3 loop: CASSEFSSGTYEQYF. CDR3 DNA sequence: TGTGCCAGCAGTGAATTCTCTAGCGGCACCTACGAGCAGTACTTC. Together with reference TRBV2 and TRBJ2-7, the CDR3 gives the full variable domain: EPEVTQTPSHQVTQMGQEVILRCVPISNHLYFYWYRQILGQKVEFLVSFYNNEISEKSEIFDDQFSVERPDGSNFTLKIRSTKLEDSAMYFCASSEFSSGTYEQYFGPGTRLTVT.

This clonotype was counted only a few times. This chain's CDR3 is CASSHSGLSTDTQYF. The CDR3 nucleotides read TGTGCCAGCAGCCATAGCGGGTTGAGCACAGATACGCAGTATTTT. The V and J genes are TRBV28 and TRBJ2-3, with 7 bases that match TRBD2. Trimming removed 6 bases from V and 0 bases from J; junction bases left unmatched: 6. Germline values: CDR1 MDHEN, CDR2 SYDVKM. This CDR3 spans 15 amino acids.

The V and J genes are TRBV13 and TRBJ1-1, with 7 bases aligning to TRBD1. Trimming took 5 bases from V and 4 from J; bases not matched to a gene: 19. The CDR3 covers 18 residues. The germline V gene encodes CDR1 PRHDT and CDR2 FYEKMQ (reference sequence). This CDR3 is CASSPPDRMGGGSTEAFF. CDR3 coding DNA: TGTGCCAGCAGCCCACCGGACAGGATGGGGGGGGGGAGCACTGAAGCTTTCTTT.

This clonotype appeared a single time. A much larger clone is a single base away; this may be a read error. The chain couples TRBV2 to TRBJ2-5, with TRBD2 as a possible D gene (6 bases). This CDR3 spans 14 amino acids. V was cut by 7 bases and J by 9 bases, with 21 bases left in between. CDR1 and CDR2 (germline): SNHLY, FYNNEI. The CDR3 DNA reads as TGTGCCAGCACTATTGACGGAGTCGGGGAGGCCCAGTACTTC. Its protein is CASTIDGVGEAQYF.

This chain links TRBV20-1 with TRBJ1-5, with TRBD1 as a possible D gene (5 bases). The CDR3 extends over 14 amino acids. Deletions cut 0 bases from V and 8 bases from J, with 14 bases between. Germline assignment: CDR1 DFQATT and CDR2 SNEGSKA (reference sequence). CDR3 DNA: TGCAGTGCTAGAGACCCAGGGACCACTGAGCCCCAGCATTTT. It encodes CSARDPGTTEPQHF.

This clonotype was detected a few times. The V and J genes are TRBV12-3 or TRBV12-4 and TRBJ1-1, with a tentative D call TRBD1 (5 bases). Trimming left V 2 bases short and J 6 bases short, with 13 bases between. The CDR3 loop spans 14 amino acids. In nucleotides, the CDR3 is TGTGCCAGCAGTTTACATGGGGGACCCGCTGAAGCTTTCTTT. This gives the protein CASSLHGGPAEAFF.

The sample holds a few counts of this clonotype. V and J are TRBV27 and TRBJ1-6, with a weak D call TRBD1 (5 bases). CDR3 length: 15 amino acids. The germline V gene encodes CDR1 MNHEY and CDR2 SMNVEV (reference sequence). V lost 5 bases, J lost 4 bases, and 12 bases lay in between. The CDR3 bases are TGTGCCAGCAGTGGCTGGGACGGATATAATTCACCCCTCCACTTT. Its protein product is CASSGWDGYNSPLHF.

This rearrangement joins TRBV28 to TRBJ2-7; 10 positions agree with TRBD1. Trimming cost V 5 bases and J 4 bases; bases outside gene matches: 5. CDR1 is MDHEN, CDR2 SYDVKM, per germline. CDR3 length: 14 residues. The CDR3 bases are TGTGCCAGCAGTACCGGACAGGGGGGGTACGAGCAGTACTTC. Translation gives CASSTGQGGYEQYF.

V and J are TRBV6-1 and TRBJ2-4, with TRBD2 matching over 7 bases. This CDR3 comprises 16 residues. Losses at the gene ends were 7 bases for V and 7 bases for J; bases not matched to a gene: 16. Germline V gene sequence: CDR1 MNHNS, CDR2 SASEGT. The CDR3 region is CASTPSPQAGFNIQYF. In DNA, the CDR3 is TGTGCCAGCACCCCAAGCCCCCAAGCGGGATTCAACATTCAGTACTTC.